Below are 27 T cell receptor beta chains sequenced from a single sample in a study of T cells in tuberculosis. TCRdb's copy holds only in-frame clones and misses some; the assay was immunoSEQ multiplex PCR. The sample contains over 40,000 clones, roughly 95% of which appear only once. Specimen: PBMCs. The receptor set was obtained from a donor aged 10 to 29 with latent tuberculosis or without tuberculosis infection.

The sample holds one count of this clone. This sequence joins TRBV21-1 and TRBJ2-7; the table assigns TRBD1, which was not confirmed against the DNA. TRBV21-1 is a documented pseudogene. This CDR3 has 14 residues. CDR3 amino acids: CASSPWTVSYEQYF. The CDR3 DNA reads as TGTGCCAGCAGCCCCTGGACAGTTTCCTACGAGCAGTACTTC.

This sequence joins TRBV5-8 and TRBJ2-1; tentatively, D is TRBD1 (6 bases). V gave up 4 bases and J gave up 0 bases, with 14 bases separating them. The CDR3 runs 16 residues. Germline lookup yields CDR1 SGHTS and CDR2 YDEGEE. CDR3 sequence (DNA): TGTGCCAGCAGCCTTGTGGGGGCCCTCTCCTACAATGAGCAGTTCTTC. Translation: CASSLVGALSYNEQFF.

The chain is built from TRBV21-1 and TRBJ1-2; the listed D gene, TRBD1, was not tested against the DNA. TRBV21-1 is termed a pseudogene. The CDR3 runs 16 residues. The CDR3 here is CASSKEGEQGICGYTF. The CDR3 coding sequence is TGTGCCAGCAGCAAAGAGGGGGAACAGGGCATTTGCGGCTACACCTTC.

The V gene is TRBV6-6, the J gene TRBJ2-7; D is undetermined. Germline V gives CDR1 MNHNY, CDR2 SVGAGI (reference sequence). The CDR3 has 14 amino acids. V was cut by 4 bases and J by 7 bases, with 17 bases left in between. CDR3 loop: CASSSRQGPREQYF. The CDR3 region has the DNA TGTGCCAGCAGTTCACGACAAGGTCCGAGAGAGCAGTACTTC.

This rearrangement joins TRBV7-8 to TRBJ1-5, with D maybe TRBD1 (5 bases). Trimming took 2 bases from V and 3 from J, leaving 14 bases between them. The CDR3 has 16 residues. CDR1 SGHVS and CDR2 FQNEAQ come from the germline V gene. The CDR3 DNA sequence: TGTGCCAGCAGCTTATCCTTGACAGATTACAATCAGCCCCAGCATTTT. It is translated as CASSLSLTDYNQPQHF.

This chain connects TRBV6-4 to TRBJ2-2; TRBD2 is a possible D gene (5 bases). V lost 3 bases, J lost 7 bases, and 12 bases lay in between. This CDR3 spans 14 amino acids. CDR1 is MRHNA, CDR2 SNTAGT, per germline. CDR3 DNA sequence: TGTGCCAGCAGTGAAACTCCGGAGGACGGGGAGCTGTTTTTT. Amino acid sequence: CASSETPEDGELFF.

As DNA, the CDR3 is TGTGCCACCTCGCCCGGGACACCCGGCTACACCTTC. The encoded protein is CATSPGTPGYTF. The chain carries TRBV19 and TRBJ1-2, with D possibly TRBD1 on 6 matching bases. The V end lost 10 bases, the J end lost 8 bases, and 17 bases lay between the germline ends. Germline CDR1 reads LNHDA; CDR2 reads SQIVND (reference sequence). This CDR3 region has 12 residues.

J is TRBJ2-7 and V is TRBV6-5; TRBD1 might be the D (6 bases). The length of the CDR3 is 14 residues. In germline, CDR1 is MNHEY, CDR2 SVGAGI. V was shortened by 3 bases and J by 1 base, with 10 bases between the two germline ends. CDR3 DNA sequence: TGTGCCAGCAGTTATGACAGGTGGTCCTACGAGCAGTACTTC. Amino acid sequence: CASSYDRWSYEQYF.

J is TRBJ2-7 and V is TRBV4-1, with TRBD2 identical over 7 bases. The CDR3 contains 13 residues. V lost 3 bases to trimming and J lost 3 bases; unmatched junction nucleotides: 2. Germline CDR1 is MGHRA and CDR2 is YSYEKL. The CDR3 sequence: CASSQGGGYEQYF. In DNA, the CDR3 is TGCGCCAGCAGCCAGGGGGGGGGCTACGAGCAGTACTTC.

This rearrangement joins TRBV4-1 to TRBJ2-3, with 7 bases matching TRBD2. CDR3 length: 15 amino acids. Germline assignment: CDR1 MGHRA and CDR2 YSYEKL. Trimming at V came to 1 base and at J to 1 base, leaving 2 bases not matched to a gene. CDR3 residues: CASSQASGGTDTQYF. In nucleotides, the CDR3 is TGCGCCAGCAGCCAAGCCAGCGGGGGCACAGATACGCAGTATTTT.

V is TRBV2 and J is TRBJ2-7; D possibly corresponds to TRBD2 (6 bases). This CDR3 has 13 residues. V was clipped by 7 bases and J by 2 bases, with 12 bases between them. The germline V gene has CDR1 SNHLY and CDR2 FYNNEI. CDR3 in amino acids: CASKPGETYEQYF. CDR3 DNA: TGTGCCAGCAAACCGGGGGAGACCTACGAGCAGTACTTC.

V is TRBV7-3 and J is TRBJ2-2, with TRBD1 identical over 9 bases. The CDR3 consists of 16 residues. The germline V gene encodes CDR1 SGHTA and CDR2 FQGTGA. With V trimmed by 6 bases and J by 2 bases, 7 bases remained unmatched. The DNA of the CDR3 is TGTGCCAGCAGAAGGGGACAGGGCACAAACACCGGGGAGCTGTTTTTT. It codes for CASRRGQGTNTGELFF.

J is TRBJ1-3 and V is TRBV7-9; no reliable D call. Germline V gene data show CDR1 as SEHNR and CDR2 as FQNEAQ (reference sequence). The CDR3 sequence is 16 residues long. Trimming took 5 bases from V and 4 from J, leaving 18 bases between them. This CDR3 is CASSPRRVVSGNTIYF. Here the CDR3 DNA reads TGTGCCAGCAGCCCCCGTCGGGTGGTCTCCGGAAACACCATATATTTT.

The chain is built from TRBV5-1 and TRBJ2-2; D remains ambiguous. This CDR3 spans 14 amino acids. Germline V gives CDR1 SGHRS, CDR2 YFSETQ. Between the trimmed V and J ends, which lost 1 base and 0 bases, there was a span of 4 bases. The CDR3 DNA sequence: TGCGCCAGCAGCTTGCAGGCGAACACCGGGGAGCTGTTTTTT. Its translation is CASSLQANTGELFF.

V usage is TRBV10-3 and J usage is TRBJ2-7; TRBD1 agrees at 7 bases. V gave up 7 bases and J gave up 2 bases; unmatched junction bases: 8. This CDR3 is 14 amino acids long. The germline gives CDR1 ENHRY, CDR2 SYGVKD. The chain's CDR3 is CAINPQGDPYEQYF. The CDR3 nucleotides are TGTGCCATCAACCCTCAGGGGGACCCCTACGAGCAGTACTTC.

V is TRBV5-1 and J is TRBJ2-5, with 7 bases fitting TRBD1. V lost 4 bases to trimming and J lost 5 bases; unmatched junction nucleotides: 5. Per germline, CDR1 SGHRS and CDR2 YFSETQ. The CDR3 extends over 13 amino acids. The CDR3: CASSEGQWETQYF. The CDR3 region has the DNA TGCGCCAGCAGCGAGGGACAGTGGGAGACCCAGTACTTC.

V usage is TRBV5-1 and J usage is TRBJ2-1; TRBD2 might be the D (5 bases). Germline lookup yields CDR1 SGHRS and CDR2 YFSETQ. Trimming stripped 6 bases from V and 1 base from J, with 14 bases between. This CDR3 is built from 15 residues. CDR3 residues: CASTLAGNSYNEQFF. CDR3 in DNA: TGCGCCAGCACCCTCGCCGGGAATTCCTACAATGAGCAGTTCTTC.

J is TRBJ2-1 and V is TRBV5-1; 9 bases match TRBD2. CDR1 and CDR2 (germline): SGHRS, YFSETQ. V was clipped by 4 bases and J by 12 bases; unmatched bases: 11. CDR3 length: 14 amino acids. CDR3 region: CASSTARDSGGQFF. The CDR3 DNA reads as TGCGCCAGCAGCACGGCTCGGGATAGCGGGGGGCAGTTCTTC.

This clone was found a few times. The DNA of the CDR3 is TGTGCCTACGGAGGACAGGCCGTTACTAATTCACCCCTCCACTTT. The encoded protein is CAYGGQAVTNSPLHF. The rearrangement joins TRBV30 to TRBJ1-6; 7 bases are a match to TRBD1. This CDR3 contains 15 residues. Germline lookup yields CDR1 GTSNPN and CDR2 SVGIG (reference sequence). Trimming cost V 7 bases and J 6 bases; bases outside gene matches: 12.

The V call is TRBV10-3, the J call TRBJ1-5; 8 bases match TRBD1. This CDR3 has 13 residues. The germline V gene has CDR1 ENHRY and CDR2 SYGVKD. With 3 bases clipped from V and 5 bases from J, the junction kept 0 bases outside the gene matches. CDR3 loop: CAISEQGDQPQHF. The CDR3 nucleotides are TGTGCCATCAGTGAACAGGGGGATCAGCCCCAGCATTTT.

The chain joins TRBV7-3 to TRBJ1-2, with 10 bases aligning to TRBD1. Germline loops: CDR1 SGHTA, CDR2 FQGTGA. J gave up 6 bases and V 2 bases, and 15 bases lay outside the gene matches. The CDR3 totals 18 residues. As DNA, the CDR3 is TGTGCCAGCAGCTTAGGGTCTCGGACAGGGGGTCCCAAAGATGGCTACACCTTC. It specifies CASSLGSRTGGPKDGYTF.

For this clone: The sample contains more than one DNA sequence encoding this CDR3. The rearrangement joins TRBV5-1 to TRBJ2-1; 10 nucleotides agree with TRBD2. V was pared by 4 bases and J by 8 bases, with 15 bases of the junction left unmatched. Germline CDR1 SGHRS, CDR2 YFSETQ. The CDR3 has 17 amino acids. The CDR3 region has the DNA TGCGCCAGCAGCCCGGGCCCGCGAGCGGGGGGGTTCCATGAGCAGTTCTTC. Translation gives CASSPGPRAGGFHEQFF.

V is TRBV6-5 and J is TRBJ2-3; a weak D match, TRBD1 (6 bases). The CDR3 has 16 amino acids. The germline V and J ends were trimmed by 2 bases and 5 bases, with 17 bases remaining between them. Per germline, CDR1 MNHEY and CDR2 SVGAGI. CDR3 sequence (DNA): TGTGCCAGCAGTTACATTTTAGGGGGTGCGTTAGATACGCAGTATTTT. Translating gives CASSYILGGALDTQYF.

The gene calls are TRBV7-3 and TRBJ1-2; the D gene is possibly TRBD1 (6 bases). The V end lost 3 bases, the J end lost 1 base, and 18 bases lay between the germline ends. In germline, CDR1 is SGHTA, CDR2 FQGTGA. The CDR3 is 17 residues long. The CDR3 loop is CASSLWDIRESNYGYTF. The CDR3, as DNA: TGTGCCAGCAGCTTGTGGGACATCCGAGAAAGTAACTATGGCTACACCTTC.

V and J are TRBV15 and TRBJ2-7, with a possible D match to TRBD2 (6 bases). The CDR3 runs 15 residues. Per germline, CDR1 LNHNV and CDR2 YYDKDF (reference sequence). V lost 4 bases, J lost 4 bases, and 17 bases lay in between. In DNA form, the CDR3 reads TGTGCCACCAGCACGCCATCCGGGACTGATTACGAGCAGTACTTC. Its protein is CATSTPSGTDYEQYF.

The chain has TRBV19 and TRBJ2-2; 7 nucleotides match TRBD2. After removal of 7 bases from V and 2 bases from J, the junction contained 4 bases not matched to a gene. Germline V lookup: CDR1 LNHDA, CDR2 SQIVND (reference sequence). CDR3 length: 14 amino acids. For the CDR3, the DNA is TGTGCCAGTACGGGAGGAGCAAACACCGGGGAGCTGTTTTTT. Its protein product is CASTGGANTGELFF.

This chain uses TRBV25-1 with TRBJ2-2; the D is unclear. The CDR3 consists of 13 residues. The ends were cut back, 11 bases at V and 1 base at J, with 11 bases in the middle. In germline, CDR1 is MGHDK, CDR2 SYGVNS. CDR3 coding DNA: TGTGCCCTCCAAGAACAGAACACCGGGGAGCTGTTTTTT. Protein: CALQEQNTGELFF.